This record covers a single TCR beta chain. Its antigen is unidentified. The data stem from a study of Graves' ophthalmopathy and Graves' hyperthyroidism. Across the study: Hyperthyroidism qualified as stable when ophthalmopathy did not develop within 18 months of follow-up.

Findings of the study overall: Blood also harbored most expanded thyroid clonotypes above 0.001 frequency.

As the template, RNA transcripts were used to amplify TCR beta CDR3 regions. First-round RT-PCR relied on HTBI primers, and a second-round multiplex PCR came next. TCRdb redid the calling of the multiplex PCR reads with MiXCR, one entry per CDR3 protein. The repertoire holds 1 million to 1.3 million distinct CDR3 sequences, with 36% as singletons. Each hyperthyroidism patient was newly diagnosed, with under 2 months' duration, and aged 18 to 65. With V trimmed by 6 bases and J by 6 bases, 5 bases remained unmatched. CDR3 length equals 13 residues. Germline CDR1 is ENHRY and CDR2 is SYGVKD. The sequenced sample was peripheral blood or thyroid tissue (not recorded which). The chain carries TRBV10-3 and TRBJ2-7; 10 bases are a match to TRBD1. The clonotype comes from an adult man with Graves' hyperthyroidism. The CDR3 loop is CAIRETGGAEQYF. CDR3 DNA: TGTGCCATCAGGGAGACAGGGGGCGCCGAGCAGTACTTC.